Below are 3 T cell receptor beta chains sequenced from a single sample in a study of identical twins (TCRdb year 2016). Preparation of the library involved 5' RACE. Instrument used: Illumina HiSeq 2000. TCRdb redid the processing of the public reads, applying fastp at Q25 and MiXCR, and retained in-frame beta chains. Every distinct CDR3 protein forms one entry, paired with its most common genes and DNA. The sample contains some 790,000 distinct CDR3 sequences, around a sixth of them found a single time. The leading ten clones occupy approximately 14% of the sample. This same sample was also taken into another study, of T cells expressing NK-cell markers.

Sequenced material: PBMCs. The receptor source for this set is a young woman in good health.

This chain uses TRBV6-2 or TRBV6-3 with TRBJ2-1; 9 bases fit TRBD2. This CDR3 spans 16 amino acids. Unmatched junction bases numbered 7, after V lost 6 bases and J lost 1 base. The V gene's germline CDR1 is MNHEY and CDR2 SVGEGT. The CDR3 reads CASRGGTSQSYNEQFF. CDR3 coding DNA: TGTGCCAGCAGAGGGGGGACTAGCCAGTCCTACAATGAGCAGTTCTTC.

This clonotype was counted a few times. The chain's CDR3 is CASSFQDISAYEQYF. DNA of the CDR3: TGTGCCAGCAGCTTTCAAGACATCTCTGCCTACGAGCAGTACTTC. V is TRBV21-1 and J is TRBJ2-7. TRBV21-1 is recorded as a pseudogene. The CDR3 runs 15 residues.

This clonotype was seen a handful of times. The chain is built from TRBV3-1 and TRBJ2-1; the D call may be TRBD1 or TRBD2 (5 bases each). CDR1 LGHDT and CDR2 YNNKEL come from the germline V gene (reference sequence). The V gene lost 1 base and the J gene lost 9 bases, with 19 bases spanning the gap. The CDR3 has 16 amino acids. CDR3 nucleotide sequence: TGTGCCAGCAGCCAAGCCGGTGGGGGAGCAAGGGGTGAGCAGTTCTTC. Its translation: CASSQAGGGARGEQFF.